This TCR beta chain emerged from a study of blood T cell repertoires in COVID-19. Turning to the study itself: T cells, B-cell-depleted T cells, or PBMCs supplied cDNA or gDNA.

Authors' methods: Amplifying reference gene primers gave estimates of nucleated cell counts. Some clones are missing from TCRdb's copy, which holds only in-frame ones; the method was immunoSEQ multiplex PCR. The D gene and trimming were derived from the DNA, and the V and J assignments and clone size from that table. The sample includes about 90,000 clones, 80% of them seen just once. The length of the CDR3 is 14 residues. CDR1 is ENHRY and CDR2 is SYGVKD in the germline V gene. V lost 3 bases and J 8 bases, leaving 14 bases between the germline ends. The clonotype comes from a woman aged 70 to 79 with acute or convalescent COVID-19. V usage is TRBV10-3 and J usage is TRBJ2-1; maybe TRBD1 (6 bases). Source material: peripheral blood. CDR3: CAISERGPGDEQFF. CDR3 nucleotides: TGTGCCATCAGTGAACGGGGACCAGGGGATGAGCAGTTCTTC.